This TCR beta chain is from a study of beta chain features in type 1 diabetes (dated by TCRdb to 2017 to 2018). A note on the overall study: Patients and healthy donors did not differ in mean age, gender distribution, total cell number or subset yield. A total of some 110 million sorted cells were examined across all samples, and the number of cells per subset was strongly correlated with RNA yield. The study compared the TCRB repertoires of sorted circulating CD4+ T cell subsets in recently diagnosed type 1 diabetes patients with those in matched healthy donors. Whereas all 30 or so donors provided naive and central memory subsets, regulatory and stem cell-like memory subsets were isolated from just 8 patients and roughly 8 healthy donors. General study outcomes and caveats: Naive, central memory and regulatory TCRB repertoires appeared to be more alike among patients than among healthy donors. HLA sub-analyses involved small numbers of individuals, so any influence of HLA type on TCRB rearrangement remained unresolved. PCR may preferentially amplify shorter templates, but because patient and control samples were amplified and corrected together, any resulting skew would affect both groups equally. Sequencing cDNA rather than genomic DNA could over-represent highly expressing activated cells, although activation and CD3 levels did not differ between groups. Patients with type 1 diabetes made fewer insertions and deleted more nucleotides at VDJ recombination sites, implying thymic rearrangement abnormalities. A moderate but significant shortening of TCRB CDR3 length was observed in type 1 diabetes patients in all four CD4+ subsets.

Taken from the germline V gene (reference sequence), the CDR1 and CDR2 loops are LNHNV and YYDKDF. Cut back by 0 bases and 6 bases, the V and J ends lie 6 bases apart. The CDR3 runs 13 residues from the cysteine to the phenylalanine. Of all the DNA, just the CDR3 is kept, 39 bases in frame from base 1. In this sample, this clone turned up a few times. No antigen is known for it. No qualities accompany the bases; no much larger clone lies one base away. Each donor gave one peripheral blood draw, approximately 100 mL on average, collected into heparinised tubes. A BD FACSAria II was used to sort naive, central memory, regulatory and stem cell-like memory CD4+ T cells with a panel that included CD45RO, CCR7, CD25, CD127, CD95 and CD27. Every sorted population had a purity above 95%. PBMCs were separated immediately by Lymphoprep density gradient centrifugation and were stained directly, without being cultured. So that batch effects would be minimized, each experiment stained and sorted samples in pairs, pairing one healthy donor with one patient.

The High Capacity cDNA Reverse Transcription Kit was used to reverse transcribe all of the isolated RNA, meaning that expressed TCRB transcripts were what got sequenced. Deep immunoSEQ sequencing was applied to naive, central memory and regulatory T cell samples, giving an average of about 3.57 million total reads per sample. Sorted cells were lysed in RLT buffer, and RNA was extracted using DNase-treated RNeasy Micro or Mini kits according to cell number. To prevent cross-contamination, each cell subset was processed individually, whereas patient and healthy donor samples were processed jointly. TCRB sequences were amplified from cDNA with the immunoSEQ multiplex PCR, producing 87-bp fragments spanning the CDR3 region. Sequencing of the amplicons was done on the Illumina HiSeq platform. The study's own analysis went as follows. PCR bias was computationally corrected using synthetic template baselines, reads within Hamming distance 2 were collapsed, and singletons that could not be merged were discarded. By aligning reads against IMGT, V, D and J genes, CDR3 length, and insertions or deletions at six rearrangement sites were assigned. Within each subset, clonotype counts were normalized to sorted cell number, after which true diversity and Gini coefficients were computed with the tcR R package. Repertoire sharing was quantified using the overlap coefficient calculated on TCRB nucleotide sequences. Out-of-frame TCRB sequences from naive cells were analyzed to stand in for the pre-selection repertoire. Imported from immuneACCESS, the table was reduced by TCRdb to in-frame sequences with V and J called. These copies leave out some clones; in studies compared against another copy, an unresolved V gene accounts for under half, and the cause of the remainder is not known. That table gives V, J and clone size, and the DNA gave D and trimming. Present in this sample are about 900,000 clones, roughly 15% of which were seen just once. 0.023% of the sample is taken by the ten largest.

This sequence originates from a woman younger than 35 in good health. Recombination linked TRBV15 to TRBJ1-5; the D gene identity is not certain. Source material: naive CD4+ T cells from blood. This specimen's cell subset or site label, interpreted: true naive CD4+ T cells. The nucleotide sequence is given as TGTGCCACCAGCAGAGATTACAGTCAGCCCCAGCATTTT. Protein translation: CATSRDYSQPQHF.